The 5 T cell receptor beta chains listed next were all sequenced from one sample in a study of CD8 T cells in Susac syndrome. A quantity of about 0.5 to 1 ug RNA underwent reverse transcription using random hexamers. MiXCR, applied by TCRdb to the immunoSEQ multiplex PCR reads, yields one record per CDR3 protein. The table lists about 290,000 distinct CDR3 sequences, around 85% of them singletons. Source material: CD8+ T cells from PBMCs. The source is a human donor with multiple sclerosis.

The V and J genes are TRBV15 and TRBJ1-5, with D unresolved. The V and J ends lost 3 bases and 2 bases respectively, with 17 bases between them. This CDR3 spans 17 amino acids. Germline CDR1 is LNHNV and CDR2 is YYDKDF (reference sequence). The CDR3, as DNA: TGTGCCACCAGCAGTCCCTTGGAGAAAAAAGGCAATCAGCCCCAGCATTTT. This translates into CATSSPLEKKGNQPQHF.

The chain's CDR3 is CASSQGGLYSYEQYF. The CDR3 DNA follows: TGCGCCAGCAGCCAAGGAGGTCTCTACTCCTACGAGCAGTACTTC. V gene TRBV4-1 combines with J gene TRBJ2-7; D gene ambiguous. The CDR3 runs to 15 residues. Between the trimmed V and J ends, which lost 1 base and 0 bases, there was a span of 10 bases. Germline-derived CDR1 and CDR2 are MGHRA and YSYEKL.

The chain links TRBV10-3 to TRBJ2-3; D unresolved. The germline gives CDR1 ENHRY, CDR2 SYGVKD. CDR3 length equals 15 residues. Trimming removed 1 base at V and 4 bases at J, with 12 bases between. This chain's CDR3 is CAISELISYPDTQYF. The CDR3, as DNA: TGTGCCATCAGTGAGTTAATTAGCTACCCAGATACGCAGTATTTT.

J is TRBJ2-7 and V is TRBV4-3; TRBD1 aligns across 12 bases. V shed 3 bases, J shed 4 bases, and the junction held 13 bases outside the gene matches. CDR1 and CDR2 (germline): LGHNA, YSLEER. CDR3 length: 18 residues. The CDR3 here is CASSQALPGTGGTYEQYF. The CDR3, as DNA: TGCGCCAGCAGCCAGGCCCTCCCCGGGACAGGGGGCACTTACGAGCAGTACTTC.

The chain links TRBV4-1 to TRBJ2-3, with TRBD2 identical over 8 bases. CDR3 length equals 15 residues. Germline V gene data show CDR1 as MGHRA and CDR2 as YSYEKL. The junction had 3 bases not matched to a gene; V was cut back by 4 bases and J by 0 bases. In nucleotides, the CDR3 is TGCGCCAGCAGCCGATCTAGCGGGAGCACAGATACGCAGTATTTT. As protein: CASSRSSGSTDTQYF.